This entry describes one T cell receptor (beta chain). Other nucleotide sequences in the sample specify the same CDR3. Researchers ran the PCR with 60 Vbeta and 13 Jbeta primers. Assay: immunoSEQ multiplex PCR; the TCRdb copy retains only in-frame clones and omits some. This sample has about 180,000 clones, with 75% to 85% found just once. This sample is part of a study of cytomegalovirus exposure and HLA in healthy donors. This CDR3 comprises 13 residues. J was trimmed by 1 base and V by 4 bases; bases with no gene match: 3. Germline values: CDR1 SQVTM, CDR2 ANQGSEA. This clonotype originated in a man between 18 and 35 years old in good health and CMV-seronegative. The sample taken for sequencing was PBMCs. The rearrangement links TRBV29-1 to TRBJ2-7; 8 bases match TRBD1. DNA of the CDR3: TGCAGCGTTGGGACAGGGTCGTCCTACGAGCAGTACTTC. Its translation is CSVGTGSSYEQYF.